This T cell receptor (beta chain) was identified in a study of cytomegalovirus exposure and HLA in healthy donors. V lost 3 bases to trimming and J lost 7 bases; unmatched junction nucleotides: 9. CDR3 length equals 15 residues. Germline CDR1 and CDR2: MDHEN and SYDVKM. Each donor was nominally healthy when sampled (though unrecorded immune exposures were likely). To note about this clone: Its antigen is not identified.

Study results and caveats: Some V segments could not be told apart, so they were left out, TRBV6-2 and TRBV6-3 among them. Later analysis placed DRB1 highest and HLA-C lowest in TCR association rates, which differed by HLA locus.

The PCR used 60 Vbeta and 13 Jbeta primers. As handled by the study authors: Later, some 79 million unique TCR beta chains were counted in an analysis, and approximately 9.9 million of them were shared. Repertoires were generated with immunoSEQ multiplex PCR, while TCRdb's copy carries only in-frame clones and drops some. V, J and clone size reflect that table, while D and trimming were determined from the DNA. This table has 250,000 to 350,000 clones, 70% to 90% appearing once. This clonotype was obtained from a man aged 35-49 years in good health and CMV-seropositive. V usage is TRBV28 and J usage is TRBJ2-1; TRBD1 agrees at 7 bases. Input material: PBMCs. CDR3: CASSLLGTVSNEQFF. In DNA, the CDR3 is TGTGCCAGCAGTTTGCTCGGGACAGTCTCGAATGAGCAGTTCTTC.